The rows below give T cell receptor beta chains drawn from one sample of a study of cytomegalovirus exposure and HLA in healthy donors. Data came from immunoSEQ multiplex PCR; TCRdb stores just in-frame clones and leaves some out. The sample comprises roughly 130,000 clones, 73% of which are singletons, and approximately 2.1% rests with the top ten. Sequenced: PBMCs. The receptors stem from a middle-aged woman in good health and CMV-seropositive. Both conserved end residues are part of each CDR3. Each record gives: V gene, J gene, D gene, clone size, CDR3 DNA, CDR3 protein. A D gene is named only where the DNA matches it firmly. The size field is filled for only some rows; it gives once, few, many or a size class.

>TRBV27|TRBJ2-6|.|.
TGTGCCAGCAGTTCTCCCTACTCTGGGGCCAACGTCCTGACTTTC
CASSSPYSGANVLTF
>TRBV4-2|TRBJ1-1|TRBD1|few
TGTGCCAGCAGCCATGGTACAGGGGAAAGGCGAAACACTGAAGCTTTCTTT
CASSHGTGERRNTEAFF
>TRBV30|TRBJ2-1|.|.
TGTGCCTGGAGCCTACAGGGATGTGAGCAGTTCTTC
CAWSLQGCEQFF
>TRBV5-8|TRBJ1-3|.|.
TGTGCCAGCAGCTTGGACGGTTACTCTGGAAACACCATATATTTT
CASSLDGYSGNTIYF
>TRBV10-1|TRBJ2-7|TRBD1|.
TGCGCCAGCAGAACTACGGGGACAGGGAAAAACGAGCAGTACTTC
CASRTTGTGKNEQYF
>TRBV18|TRBJ2-1|.|.
TGTGCCAGCTCACCACCAGGGGCGCCATCCTACAATGAGCAGTTCTTC
CASSPPGAPSYNEQFF
>TRBV6-5|TRBJ1-5|TRBD1|.
TGTGCCAGCAGACCCCTCGGACAGGGGAATCAGCCCCAGCATTTT
CASRPLGQGNQPQHF
>TRBV7-3|TRBJ2-1|.|.
TGTGCCAGCAGCTCCAACCCCAGAGGGGGCAATGAGCAGTTCTTC
CASSSNPRGGNEQFF
>TRBV5-6|TRBJ1-1|TRBD1|many
TGTGCCAGCAGCTACACAGGGGGCGGTGAAGCTTTCTTT
CASSYTGGGEAFF
>TRBV6-6|TRBJ2-4|.|.
TGTGCCAGCAGTTACGTCGGGGAGTGGGCCAAAAACATTCAGTACTTC
CASSYVGEWAKNIQYF
>TRBV4-1|TRBJ2-3|TRBD2|.
TGCGCCAGCAGCCCGAGGACTAGCGGGGGGGTAACAGATACGCAGTATTTT
CASSPRTSGGVTDTQYF
>TRBV29-1|TRBJ2-7|.|.
TGCAGCGTCGGGGACTCTCTTCGGGTCCACGAGCAGTACTTC
CSVGDSLRVHEQYF
>TRBV6-5|TRBJ1-2|TRBD1|few
TGTGCCAGCAGTTACCGCCGGACAGGTAGTGGCTATGGCTACACCTTC
CASSYRRTGSGYGYTF
>TRBV27|TRBJ2-5|.|.
TGTGCCAGCAGTTCTCGGGCGGTTGCGGGCGAGACCCAGTACTTC
CASSSRAVAGETQYF